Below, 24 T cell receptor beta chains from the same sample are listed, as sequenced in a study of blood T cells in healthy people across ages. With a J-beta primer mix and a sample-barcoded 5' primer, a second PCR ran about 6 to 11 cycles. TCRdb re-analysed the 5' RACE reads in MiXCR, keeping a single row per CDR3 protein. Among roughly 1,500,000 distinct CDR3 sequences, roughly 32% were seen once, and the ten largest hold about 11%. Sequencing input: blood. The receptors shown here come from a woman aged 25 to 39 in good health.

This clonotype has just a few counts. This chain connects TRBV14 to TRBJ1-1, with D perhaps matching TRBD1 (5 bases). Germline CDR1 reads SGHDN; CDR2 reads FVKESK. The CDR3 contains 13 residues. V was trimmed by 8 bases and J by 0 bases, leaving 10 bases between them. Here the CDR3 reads CASQDRMNTEAFF. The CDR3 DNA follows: TGTGCCAGCCAAGACAGAATGAACACTGAAGCTTTCTTT.

This chain's CDR3 is CASSVDRAYNEQFF. The CDR3 coding sequence is TGTGCCAGCAGCGTCGACAGGGCCTACAATGAGCAGTTCTTC. The chain employs TRBV7-3 and TRBJ2-1, with TRBD1 matching over 7 bases. The CDR3 extends over 14 amino acids. Trimming removed 5 bases from V and 2 bases from J; junction bases left unmatched: 3. CDR1 and CDR2 (germline): SGHTA, FQGTGA. Supplemented by reference TRBV7-3 and TRBJ2-1, the full variable domain reads GAGVSQTPSNKVTEKGKYVELRCDPISGHTALYWYRQSLGQGPEFLIYFQGTGAADDSGLPNDRFFAVRPEGSVSTLKIQRTERGDSAVYLCASSVDRAYNEQFFGPGTRLTVL.

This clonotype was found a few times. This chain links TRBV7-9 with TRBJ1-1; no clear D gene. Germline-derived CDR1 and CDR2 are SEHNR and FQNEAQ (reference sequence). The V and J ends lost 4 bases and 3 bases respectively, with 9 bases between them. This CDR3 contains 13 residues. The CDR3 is CASSSLFYTEAFF. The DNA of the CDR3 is TGTGCCAGCAGCTCACTATTCTACACTGAAGCTTTCTTT.

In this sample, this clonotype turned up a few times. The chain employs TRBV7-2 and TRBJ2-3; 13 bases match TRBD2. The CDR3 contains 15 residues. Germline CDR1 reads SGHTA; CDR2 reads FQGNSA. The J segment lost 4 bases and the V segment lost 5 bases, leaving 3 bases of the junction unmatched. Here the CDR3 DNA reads TGTGCCAGCAGCGTGACTAGCGGGAGGTCAGATACGCAGTATTTT. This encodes CASSVTSGRSDTQYF.

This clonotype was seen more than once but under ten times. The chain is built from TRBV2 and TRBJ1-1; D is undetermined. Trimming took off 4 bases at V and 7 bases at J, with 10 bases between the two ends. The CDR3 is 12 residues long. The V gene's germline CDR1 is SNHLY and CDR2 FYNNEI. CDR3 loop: CASSGAHGEAFF. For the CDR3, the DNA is TGTGCCAGCAGTGGGGCGCACGGTGAAGCTTTCTTT.

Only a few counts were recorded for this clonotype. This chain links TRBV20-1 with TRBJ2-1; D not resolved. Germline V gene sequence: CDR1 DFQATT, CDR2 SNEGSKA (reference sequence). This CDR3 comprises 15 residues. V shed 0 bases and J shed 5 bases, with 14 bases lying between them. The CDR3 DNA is TGCAGTGCTAGAGATCCTCGGGCCTTAAACAATGAGCAGTTCTTC. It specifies CSARDPRALNNEQFF.

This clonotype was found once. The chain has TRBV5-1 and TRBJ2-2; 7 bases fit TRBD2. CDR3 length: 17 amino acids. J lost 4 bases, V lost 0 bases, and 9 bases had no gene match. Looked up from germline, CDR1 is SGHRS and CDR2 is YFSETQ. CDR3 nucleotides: TGCGCCAGCAGCTTGGGAGGTTGGCGGGGGACCACCGGGGAGCTGTTTTTT. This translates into CASSLGGWRGTTGELFF.

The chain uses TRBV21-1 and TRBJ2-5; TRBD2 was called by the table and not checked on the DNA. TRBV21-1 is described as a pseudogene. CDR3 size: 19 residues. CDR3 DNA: TGTGCCAGCAGCCCTCCACGGGTGGCAGAAAGGAGCGGGAATGATGGGCAGTACTTC. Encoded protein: CASSPPRVAERSGNDGQYF.

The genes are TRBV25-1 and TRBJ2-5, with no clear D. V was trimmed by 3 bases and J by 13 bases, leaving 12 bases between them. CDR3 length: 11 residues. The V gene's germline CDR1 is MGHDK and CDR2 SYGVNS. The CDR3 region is CASSEYYERYF. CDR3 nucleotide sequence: TGTGCCAGCAGTGAGTACTACGAGCGGTACTTC.

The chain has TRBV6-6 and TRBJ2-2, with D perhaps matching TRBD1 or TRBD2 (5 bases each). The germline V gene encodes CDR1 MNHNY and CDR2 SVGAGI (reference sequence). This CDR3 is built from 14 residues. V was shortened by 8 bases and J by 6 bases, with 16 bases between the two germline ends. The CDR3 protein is CASSGTLSPGELFF. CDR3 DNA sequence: TGTGCCAGCTCCGGGACCCTTAGTCCCGGGGAGCTGTTTTTT.

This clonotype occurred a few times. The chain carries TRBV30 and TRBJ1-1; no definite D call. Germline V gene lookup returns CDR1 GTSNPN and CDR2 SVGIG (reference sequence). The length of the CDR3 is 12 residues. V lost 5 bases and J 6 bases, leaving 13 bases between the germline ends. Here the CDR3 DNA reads TGTGCCTGGGAGCGGTGGCGGGCTGAAGCTTTCTTT. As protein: CAWERWRAEAFF.

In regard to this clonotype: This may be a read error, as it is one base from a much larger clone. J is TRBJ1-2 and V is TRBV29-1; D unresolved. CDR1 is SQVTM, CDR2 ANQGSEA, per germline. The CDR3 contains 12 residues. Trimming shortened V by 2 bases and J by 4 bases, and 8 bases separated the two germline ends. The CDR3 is CSVERRSYGYTF. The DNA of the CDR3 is TGCAGCGTTGAAAGAAGAAGCTATGGCTACACCTTC.

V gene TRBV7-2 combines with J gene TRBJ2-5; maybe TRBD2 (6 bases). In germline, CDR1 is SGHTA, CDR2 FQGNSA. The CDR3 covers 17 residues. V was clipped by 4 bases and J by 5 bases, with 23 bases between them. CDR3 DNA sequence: TGTGCCAGCAGCTCTGGTGGGGCTAGCTCCCTAGCGGAGACCCAGTACTTC. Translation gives CASSSGGASSLAETQYF.

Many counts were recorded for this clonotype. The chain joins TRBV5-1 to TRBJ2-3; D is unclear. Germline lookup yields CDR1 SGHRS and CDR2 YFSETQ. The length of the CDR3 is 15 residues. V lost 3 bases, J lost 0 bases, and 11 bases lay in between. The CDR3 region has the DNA TGCGCCAGCAGCTACAGCCCGACTAGCACAGATACGCAGTATTTT. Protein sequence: CASSYSPTSTDTQYF.

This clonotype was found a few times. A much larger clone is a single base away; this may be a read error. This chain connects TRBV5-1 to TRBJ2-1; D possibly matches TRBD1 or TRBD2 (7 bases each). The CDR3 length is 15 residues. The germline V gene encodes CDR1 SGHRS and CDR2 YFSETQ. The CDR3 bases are TGCGCCAGCAGCTCTCAGGGGGGGAGCGGGAATGAGCGGTTCTTC. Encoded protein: CASSSQGGSGNERFF.

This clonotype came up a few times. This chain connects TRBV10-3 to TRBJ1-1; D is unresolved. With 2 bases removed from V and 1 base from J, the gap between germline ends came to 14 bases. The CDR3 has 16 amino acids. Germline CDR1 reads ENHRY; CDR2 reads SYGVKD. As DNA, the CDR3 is TGTGCCATCAGTGAGGGAGACACGGTATCGAACACTGAAGCTTTCTTT. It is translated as CAISEGDTVSNTEAFF.

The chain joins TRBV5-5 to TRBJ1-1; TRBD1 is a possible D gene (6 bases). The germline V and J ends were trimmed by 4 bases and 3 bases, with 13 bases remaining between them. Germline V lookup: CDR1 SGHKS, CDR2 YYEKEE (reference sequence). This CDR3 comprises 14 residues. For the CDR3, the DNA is TGTGCCAGCAGCCCAGGGGTTGGGGACACTGAAGCTTTCTTT. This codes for CASSPGVGDTEAFF.

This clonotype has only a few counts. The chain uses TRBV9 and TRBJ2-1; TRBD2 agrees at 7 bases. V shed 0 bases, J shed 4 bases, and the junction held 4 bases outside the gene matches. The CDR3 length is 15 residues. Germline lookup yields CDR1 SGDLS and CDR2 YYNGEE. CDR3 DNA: TGTGCCAGCAGCGTAGATCCAGCGGGATACAATGAGCAGTTCTTC. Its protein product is CASSVDPAGYNEQFF.

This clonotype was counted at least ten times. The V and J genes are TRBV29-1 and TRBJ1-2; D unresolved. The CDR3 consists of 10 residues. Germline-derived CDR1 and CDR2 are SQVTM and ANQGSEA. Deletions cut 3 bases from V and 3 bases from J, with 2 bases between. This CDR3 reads CSVEDYGYTF. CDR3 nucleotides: TGCAGCGTTGAGGACTATGGCTACACCTTC.

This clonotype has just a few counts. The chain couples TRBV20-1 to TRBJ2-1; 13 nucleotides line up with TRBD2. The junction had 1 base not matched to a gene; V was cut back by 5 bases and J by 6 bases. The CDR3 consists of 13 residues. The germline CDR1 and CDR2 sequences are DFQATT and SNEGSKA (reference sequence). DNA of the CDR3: TGCAGTGCTGGACTAGCGGGAGTCAATGAGCAGTTCTTC. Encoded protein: CSAGLAGVNEQFF.

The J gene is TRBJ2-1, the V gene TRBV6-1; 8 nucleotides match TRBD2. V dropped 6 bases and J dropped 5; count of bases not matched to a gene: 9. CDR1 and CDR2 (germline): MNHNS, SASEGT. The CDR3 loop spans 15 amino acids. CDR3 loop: CASSSGGLGNNEQFF. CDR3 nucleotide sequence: TGTGCCAGCAGCTCCGGGGGACTAGGTAACAATGAGCAGTTCTTC.

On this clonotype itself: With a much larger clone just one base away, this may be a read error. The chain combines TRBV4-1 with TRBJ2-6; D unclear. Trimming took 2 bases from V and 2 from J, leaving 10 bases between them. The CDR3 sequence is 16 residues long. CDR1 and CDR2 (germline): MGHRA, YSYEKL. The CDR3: CASSQTLIAGANVLTF. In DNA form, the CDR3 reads TGCGCCAGCAGCCAAACCCTAATCGCTGGGGCCAACGTCCTGACTTTC.

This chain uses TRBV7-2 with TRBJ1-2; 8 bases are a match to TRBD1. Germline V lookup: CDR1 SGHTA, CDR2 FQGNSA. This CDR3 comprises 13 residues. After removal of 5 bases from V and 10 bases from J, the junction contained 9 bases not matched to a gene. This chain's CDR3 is CASSLGGQEDYTF. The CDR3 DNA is TGTGCCAGCAGCCTTGGGGGACAGGAGGACTACACCTTC.

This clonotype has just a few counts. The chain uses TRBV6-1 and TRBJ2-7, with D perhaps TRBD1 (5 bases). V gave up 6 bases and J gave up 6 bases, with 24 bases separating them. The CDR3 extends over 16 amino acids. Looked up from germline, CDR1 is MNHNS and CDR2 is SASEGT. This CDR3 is CASRVMGRPDAREQYF. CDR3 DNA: TGTGCCAGCAGGGTTATGGGGCGCCCCGATGCTCGCGAGCAGTACTTC.